The 23 T cell receptor beta chains reported below all come from one sample, sequenced in a study of blood T cell repertoires in COVID-19 (dated by TCRdb to the early 2020s). The method was the immunoSEQ multiplex PCR assay. The table comes from immuneACCESS by way of TCRdb, which keeps in-frame sequences with V and J called. Part of the clones is missing from these tables; in studies checked, under half for an unresolved V gene and the rest for unknown reasons. Counted in this sample were under 350,000 clones; 83% of them appeared once. 4.6% of the sample belongs to the ten largest clones. Sequencing was carried out using peripheral blood. The receptors here all came from a man aged 55 to 70 who had recovered from COVID-19.

The chain recombines TRBV28 with TRBJ1-2, with 8 nucleotides matching TRBD1. The CDR3 length is 14 residues. J lost 2 bases, V lost 6 bases, and 5 bases had no gene match. CDR1 and CDR2 from the germline V gene are MDHEN and SYDVKM. CDR3 coding DNA: TGTGCCAGCAGATCAGGGGGCGTGAACTATGGCTACACCTTC. This sequence encodes CASRSGGVNYGYTF.

There are a few counts of this clone. The chain recombines TRBV3-1 (or the pseudogene TRBV3-2) with TRBJ1-5; no clear D gene. The CDR3 sequence is 13 residues long. Deletions cut 1 base from V and 4 bases from J, with 5 bases between. Germline V gene sequence: CDR1 LGHDT, CDR2 YNNKEL (reference sequence). The CDR3 protein is CASSQARNQPQHF. The CDR3 region has the DNA TGTGCCAGCAGCCAAGCTAGGAATCAGCCCCAGCATTTT.

The chain couples TRBV12-3 or TRBV12-4 to TRBJ1-2; D not resolved. CDR3 length equals 13 residues. Between the trimmed V and J ends, which lost 5 bases and 7 bases, there was a span of 14 bases. CDR3 bases: TGTGCCAGCAGTACGGGAGGGCTATTTGGCTACACCTTC. Translated, it gives CASSTGGLFGYTF.

The CDR3 is CASSQELPLAGGTDTQYF. For the CDR3, the DNA is TGTGCCAGCAGCCAAGAACTCCCTCTAGCGGGGGGCACAGATACGCAGTATTTT. V and J are TRBV14 and TRBJ2-3, with TRBD2 identical over 10 bases. This CDR3 has 18 amino acids. V lost 0 bases, J lost 1 base, and 7 bases stayed unmatched. The germline gives CDR1 SGHDN, CDR2 FVKESK.

V gene TRBV27 combines with J gene TRBJ1-2; the match to TRBD1 covers 7 bases. Germline CDR1 reads MNHEY; CDR2 reads SMNVEV (reference sequence). The length of the CDR3 is 16 residues. Trimming at V came to 5 bases and at J to 4 bases, leaving 13 bases not matched to a gene. CDR3 in DNA: TGTGCCAGCAGTCCATCCCTTCGACAGGGTAGCTATGGCTACACCTTC. It yields the protein CASSPSLRQGSYGYTF.

The chain carries TRBV28 and TRBJ1-3, with D maybe TRBD1 (5 bases). V dropped 4 bases and J dropped 1 base, with 11 bases sitting between them. The CDR3 runs 15 residues. Germline CDR1 and CDR2: MDHEN and SYDVKM. The DNA of the CDR3 is TGTGCCAGCAGTTCCGGGACTTTTTCTGGAAACACCATATATTTT. The encoded protein is CASSSGTFSGNTIYF. Combining the CDR3 with reference TRBV28 and TRBJ1-3 gives the whole variable domain DVKVTQSSRYLVKRTGEKVFLECVQDMDHENMFWYRQDPGLGLRLIYFSYDVKMKEKGDIPEGYSVSREKKERFSLILESASTNQTSMYLCASSSGTFSGNTIYFGEGSWLTVV.

V usage is TRBV2 and J usage is TRBJ2-1; 9 bases agree with TRBD1. This CDR3 is built from 13 residues. From germline, CDR1 is SNHLY and CDR2 FYNNEI. Germline trimming cut 6 bases from V and 9 bases from J; bases unmatched to any gene: 6. The CDR3 is CASSQDRGSEQFF. CDR3 coding DNA: TGTGCCAGCAGCCAAGACAGGGGGAGTGAGCAGTTCTTC.

The chain combines TRBV6-5 with TRBJ1-2, with 10 bases matching TRBD1. The CDR3 consists of 14 residues. The V gene's germline CDR1 is MNHEY and CDR2 SVGAGI. After removal of 7 bases from V and 5 bases from J, the junction contained 7 bases not matched to a gene. This chain's CDR3 is CASTKKGQGYGYTF. CDR3 nucleotide sequence: TGTGCCAGCACTAAAAAGGGACAGGGGTATGGCTACACCTTC.

Notes on this clone: Within the sample, other DNA sequences also encode this same CDR3. The chain uses TRBV5-1 and TRBJ1-2, with TRBD1 matching 10 bases. Germline V gene data show CDR1 as SGHRS and CDR2 as YFSETQ. The CDR3 runs 13 residues. After removal of 4 bases from V and 5 bases from J, the junction contained 2 bases not matched to a gene. CDR3 coding DNA: TGCGCCAGCAGCATGGGACAGGGGTATGGCTACACCTTC. The encoded protein is CASSMGQGYGYTF.

The chain couples TRBV10-1 to TRBJ2-7; 7 bases agree with TRBD2. J lost 3 bases, V lost 10 bases, and 6 bases had no gene match. The CDR3 covers 12 residues. CDR1 and CDR2 from the germline V gene are WNHNN and SYGVQD (reference sequence). The CDR3 protein is CATSASGYEQYF. In DNA, the CDR3 is TGCGCCACCTCCGCTAGCGGCTACGAGCAGTACTTC.

CDR3 sequence (DNA): TGTGCCAGCAACGCCGGGACAGGGAACACTGAAGCTTTCTTT. As protein: CASNAGTGNTEAFF. The chain combines TRBV27 with TRBJ1-1; TRBD1 aligns across 8 bases. The CDR3 sequence is 14 residues long. Germline loops: CDR1 MNHEY, CDR2 SMNVEV (reference sequence). Trimming at V came to 7 bases and at J to 1 base, leaving 5 bases not matched to a gene.

This clone was picked up one time. The germline gene is not matched at one end of the junction; a read error may be the cause. The chain uses TRBV27 and TRBJ2-7; D is unresolved. CDR3 length equals 11 residues. Germline V lookup: CDR1 MNHEY, CDR2 SMNVEV (reference sequence). The CDR3: CASSSSHEQYF. The CDR3 nucleotides are TGTGCCAGCAGTTCCTCCCACGAGCAGTACTTC.

The sample holds one count of this clone. The chain is built from TRBV7-2 and TRBJ2-3; D perhaps matches TRBD1 (5 bases). Deletions cut 6 bases from V and 4 bases from J, with 11 bases between. Germline values: CDR1 SGHTA, CDR2 FQGNSA. The length of the CDR3 is 13 residues. CDR3: CASSVRVADTQYF. The CDR3 DNA reads TGTGCCAGCAGTGTCAGGGTTGCAGATACGCAGTATTTT.

The chain combines TRBV6-5 with TRBJ2-7; no clear D. V dropped 0 bases and J dropped 6 bases, with 15 bases sitting between them. The germline CDR1 and CDR2 sequences are MNHEY and SVGAGI. CDR3 size: 15 residues. CDR3 sequence reads: CASSYSRTASAEQYF. The CDR3 coding sequence is TGTGCCAGCAGTTACTCGAGAACAGCCTCTGCCGAGCAGTACTTC.

This clone was found a few times. The gene calls are TRBV7-8 and TRBJ1-1; D might be TRBD1 (5 bases). Deletions cut 3 bases from V and 0 bases from J, with 8 bases between. The CDR3 totals 14 residues. The germline CDR1 and CDR2 sequences are SGHVS and FQNEAQ. The CDR3 DNA reads TGTGCCAGCAGCTTGGGACTGATGAACACTGAAGCTTTCTTT. Amino acid sequence: CASSLGLMNTEAFF.

The chain recombines TRBV28 with TRBJ1-2; perhaps TRBD1 as D (5 bases). This CDR3 region has 12 residues. The germline V gene encodes CDR1 MDHEN and CDR2 SYDVKM. Deletions cut 5 bases from V and 2 bases from J, with 6 bases between. The CDR3 here is CASSRGNYGYTF. The CDR3 nucleotides are TGTGCCAGCAGTAGGGGAAACTATGGCTACACCTTC.

The chain uses TRBV6-5 and TRBJ2-1, with 9 nucleotides matching TRBD1. V lost 5 bases, J lost 3 bases, and 5 bases stayed unmatched. The V gene's germline CDR1 is MNHEY and CDR2 SVGAGI. This CDR3 is built from 15 residues. The CDR3 spells CASSQDRGLYNEQFF. The CDR3 nucleotides are TGTGCCAGCAGTCAGGACAGGGGCCTCTACAATGAGCAGTTCTTC.

This clone has a handful of counts. This chain connects TRBV3-1 (or the pseudogene TRBV3-2) to TRBJ2-2; weak D call: TRBD1 (6 bases). With 1 base removed from V and 6 bases from J, the gap between germline ends came to 15 bases. Germline V gene sequence: CDR1 LGHDT, CDR2 YNNKEL (reference sequence). CDR3 size: 16 residues. The CDR3 spells CASSQVTGRGAGELFF. CDR3 DNA sequence: TGTGCCAGCAGCCAAGTCACAGGGCGAGGCGCCGGGGAGCTGTTTTTT.

This sequence joins TRBV5-4 and TRBJ2-1, with 11 nucleotides matching TRBD2. This CDR3 is built from 17 residues. Germline V CDR1 and CDR2: SGHNT, YYREEE (reference sequence). V lost 4 bases and J lost 4; bases outside the gene matches: 10. The CDR3 coding sequence is TGTGCCAGCAGCAGGGCCCCCACTAGCGGGAGTTACAATGAGCAGTTCTTC. Its translation is CASSRAPTSGSYNEQFF.

The genes are TRBV28 and TRBJ2-7; TRBD2 is a possible D gene (6 bases). Germline lookup yields CDR1 MDHEN and CDR2 SYDVKM. The CDR3 has 13 amino acids. V lost 3 bases and J lost 5, with 11 bases in between. The CDR3 DNA is TGTGCCAGCAGTTTGACACGGGGGAACGAGCAGTACTTC. Its translation is CASSLTRGNEQYF.

The rearrangement joins TRBV2 to TRBJ1-3, with a weak D call TRBD1 (6 bases). Per the germline V gene, CDR1 is SNHLY and CDR2 is FYNNEI. V lost 4 bases to trimming and J lost 0 bases, with 10 bases between them. The CDR3 loop spans 15 amino acids. CDR3 loop: CASSAEGVSGNTIYF. CDR3 in DNA: TGTGCCAGCAGTGCCGAGGGGGTCTCTGGAAACACCATATATTTT.

This clone was seen a single time. CDR3 sequence: CSVEDATIPSEQFF. CDR3 nucleotides: TGCAGCGTTGAAGACGCAACCATCCCCAGTGAGCAGTTCTTC. The chain uses TRBV29-1 and TRBJ2-1; D is uncertain. This CDR3 is 14 amino acids long. Between the trimmed V and J ends, which lost 0 bases and 9 bases, there was a span of 15 bases. CDR1 and CDR2 (germline): SQVTM, ANQGSEA.

This clone turned up a few times. J is TRBJ1-1 and V is TRBV19, with TRBD1 matching over 7 bases. V lost 7 bases and J lost 2; bases outside the gene matches: 4. The germline gives CDR1 LNHDA, CDR2 SQIVND (reference sequence). This CDR3 region has 13 residues. The CDR3 nucleotides read TGTGCCAGTATCGGGACAGCCAACACTGAAGCTTTCTTT. Its protein is CASIGTANTEAFF.